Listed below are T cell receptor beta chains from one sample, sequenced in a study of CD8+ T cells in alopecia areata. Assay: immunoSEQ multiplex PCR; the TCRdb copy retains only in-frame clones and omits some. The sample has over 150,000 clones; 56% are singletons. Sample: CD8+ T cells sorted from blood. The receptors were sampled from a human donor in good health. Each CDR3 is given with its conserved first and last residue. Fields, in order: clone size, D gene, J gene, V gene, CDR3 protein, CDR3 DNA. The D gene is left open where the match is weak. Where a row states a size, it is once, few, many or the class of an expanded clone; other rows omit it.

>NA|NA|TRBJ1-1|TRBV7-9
CASSPRINRQDVIVFF
TGTGCCAGCAGCCCCCGAATCAATCGACAGGACGTGATAGTTTTCTTT
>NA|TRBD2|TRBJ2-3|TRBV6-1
CASNERLAGVVDTQYF
TGTGCCAGCAATGAACGACTAGCGGGGGTGGTAGATACGCAGTATTTT
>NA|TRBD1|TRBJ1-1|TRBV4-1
CASSQEGQGGERAFF
TGCGCCAGCAGCCAAGAGGGACAGGGGGGTGAAAGGGCTTTCTTT
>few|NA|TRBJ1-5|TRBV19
CASSQGRGQPQHF
TGTGCCAGTAGTCAGGGGCGAGGTCAGCCCCAGCATTTT
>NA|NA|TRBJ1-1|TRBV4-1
CASSQDGARGWDTEAFF
TGCGCCAGCAGCCAAGATGGGGCGAGGGGGTGGGACACTGAAGCTTTCTTT
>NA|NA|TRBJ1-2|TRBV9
CASSVLGADYGYTF
TGTGCCAGCAGCGTATTAGGGGCGGACTATGGCTACACCTTC
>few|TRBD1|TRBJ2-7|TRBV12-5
CASGTGGTEQYF
TGTGCTAGTGGGACAGGGGGCACCGAGCAGTACTTC
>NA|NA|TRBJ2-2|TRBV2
CASSREPDLGELFF
TGTGCCAGCTCCCGGGAACCTGATTTGGGGGAGCTGTTTTTT
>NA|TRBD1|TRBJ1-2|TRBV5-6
CASSPLYRGNYGYTF
TGTGCCAGCAGCCCTCTATACAGGGGGAACTATGGCTACACCTTC
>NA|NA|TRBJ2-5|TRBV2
CASSDQLETQYF
TGTGCCAGCAGTGACCAGTTGGAGACCCAGTACTTC
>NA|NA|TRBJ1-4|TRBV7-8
CASSLAAGQGGEKLFF
TGTGCCAGCAGCTTAGCGGCGGGTCAGGGAGGTGAAAAACTGTTTTTT
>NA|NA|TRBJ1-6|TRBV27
CASSRANSPLHF
TGTGCCAGCAGCCGGGCTAATTCACCCCTCCACTTT
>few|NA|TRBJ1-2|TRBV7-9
CASSATYGYTF
TGTGCCAGCAGCGCCACCTATGGCTACACCTTC
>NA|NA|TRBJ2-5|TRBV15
CATSRLSGMETQYF
TGTGCCACCAGCAGATTATCAGGGATGGAGACCCAGTACTTC
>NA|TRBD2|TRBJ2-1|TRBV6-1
CACNWRGEANEQFF
TGTGCCTGCAACTGGCGGGGGGAGGCGAATGAGCAGTTCTTC
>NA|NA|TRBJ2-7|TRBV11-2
CASSFPGRVSYEQYF
TGTGCCAGCAGCTTCCCAGGCCGGGTCTCCTACGAGCAGTACTTC
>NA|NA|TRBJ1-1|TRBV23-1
CASSQQGRWTEAFF
TGCGCCAGCAGTCAACAGGGACGGTGGACTGAAGCTTTCTTT
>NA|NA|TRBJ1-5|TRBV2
CASSTGGGGQPQHF
TGTGCCAGCAGTACCGGCGGGGGCGGCCAGCCCCAGCATTTT
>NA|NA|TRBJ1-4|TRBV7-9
CASSSLNEKLFF
TGTGCCAGCAGCTCCCTCAATGAAAAACTGTTTTTT
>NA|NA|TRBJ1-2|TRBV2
CAKHRRDDGYTF
TGTGCCAAACATCGCAGGGATGATGGCTACACCTTC
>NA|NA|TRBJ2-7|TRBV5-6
CASSLTRGAYEQYF
TGTGCCAGCAGCTTGACTAGGGGCGCTTACGAGCAGTACTTC
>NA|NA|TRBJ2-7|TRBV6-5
CASSEYEQYF
TGTGCCAGCAGTGAATACGAGCAGTACTTC
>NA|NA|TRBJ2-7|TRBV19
CASSPTDGTYEQYF
TGTGCCAGTAGTCCCACGGACGGAACCTACGAGCAGTACTTC
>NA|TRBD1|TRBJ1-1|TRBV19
CATGTGNTEAFF
TGTGCCACCGGGACAGGCAACACTGAAGCTTTCTTT
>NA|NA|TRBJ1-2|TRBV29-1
CSVGIEGLARGYTF
TGCAGCGTTGGGATCGAGGGGCTGGCGAGGGGCTACACCTTC
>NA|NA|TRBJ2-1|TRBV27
CASSEYNEQFF
TGTGCCAGCTCAGAATACAATGAGCAGTTCTTC
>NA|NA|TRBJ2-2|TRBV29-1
CSVEGLIAGELFF
TGCAGCGTTGAGGGGTTAATCGCCGGGGAGCTGTTTTTT
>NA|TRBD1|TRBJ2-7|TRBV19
CASSSGTGNEQYF
TGTGCCAGTAGTTCTGGGACAGGGAACGAGCAGTACTTC
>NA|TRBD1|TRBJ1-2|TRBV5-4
CASSVGQGPLYGYTF
TGTGCCAGCAGCGTTGGACAGGGTCCCCTCTATGGCTACACCTTC
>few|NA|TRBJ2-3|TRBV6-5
CASSYSARGTDTQYF
TGTGCCAGCAGTTACTCGGCCCGGGGCACAGATACGCAGTATTTT
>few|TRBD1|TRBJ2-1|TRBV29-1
CSVPTTGGSYNEQFF
TGCAGCGTTCCGACCACAGGGGGGTCCTACAATGAGCAGTTCTTC
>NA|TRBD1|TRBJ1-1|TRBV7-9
CATGTWTGDSRTEAFF
TGTGCCACCGGGACGTGGACAGGGGACTCAAGGACTGAAGCTTTCTTT
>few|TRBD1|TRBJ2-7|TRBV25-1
CASSRQGASYEQYF
TGTGCCAGCAGCCGACAGGGAGCTTCCTACGAGCAGTACTTC
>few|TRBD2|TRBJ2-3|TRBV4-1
CASSQDSGGRTDTQYF
TGCGCCAGCAGCCAAGATAGCGGGGGACGCACAGATACGCAGTATTTT
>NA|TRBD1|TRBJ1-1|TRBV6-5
CASSPTGTDGTEAFF
TGTGCCAGCAGTCCAACCGGGACAGATGGTACTGAAGCTTTCTTT
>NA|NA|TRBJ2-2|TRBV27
CASSVPNTGELFF
TGTGCCAGCAGTGTTCCTAACACCGGGGAGCTGTTTTTT
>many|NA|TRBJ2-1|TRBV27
CATRPAGTHHEQFF
TGTGCCACCCGACCTGCGGGGACACACCATGAGCAGTTCTTC
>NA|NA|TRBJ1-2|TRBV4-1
CASSQEGEGTGYTF
TGCGCCAGCAGCCAAGAAGGGGAAGGGACTGGCTACACCTTC
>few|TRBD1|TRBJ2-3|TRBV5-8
CASSRDRATGDTQYF
TGTGCCAGCAGCCGGGACAGGGCGACTGGGGATACGCAGTATTTT
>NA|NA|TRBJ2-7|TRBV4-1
CASSQEGVAYEQYF
TGCGCCAGCAGCCAAGAGGGGGTCGCCTACGAGCAGTACTTC
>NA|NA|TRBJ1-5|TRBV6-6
CASSYLQEGHQPQHF
TGTGCCAGCAGTTACTTACAGGAAGGGCATCAGCCCCAGCATTTT
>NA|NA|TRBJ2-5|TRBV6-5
CATWRSAQETQYF
TGTGCCACCTGGAGGAGTGCCCAAGAGACCCAGTACTTC
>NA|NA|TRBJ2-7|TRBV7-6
CASSLGASYEQYF
TGTGCCAGCAGCTTAGGGGCTAGCTACGAGCAGTACTTC
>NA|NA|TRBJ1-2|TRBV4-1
CASSQVLRGSGYTF
TGCGCCAGCAGCCAAGTTTTGCGGGGCAGTGGCTACACCTTC
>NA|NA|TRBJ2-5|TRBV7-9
CASSGTSETQYF
TGTGCCAGCAGCGGAACATCAGAGACCCAGTACTTC
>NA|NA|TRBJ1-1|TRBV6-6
CASSYSRLQAEAFF
TGTGCCAGCAGTTACTCGAGGCTGCAAGCTGAAGCTTTCTTT
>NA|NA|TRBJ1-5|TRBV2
CASSEALGGYSNQPQHF
TGTGCCAGCAGTGAAGCGCTTGGCGGGTATAGCAATCAGCCCCAGCATTTT
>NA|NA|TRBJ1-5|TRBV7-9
CASSFASRAVSNQPQHF
TGTGCCAGCAGCTTTGCGTCTAGGGCAGTTAGCAATCAGCCCCAGCATTTT